These 29 T cell receptor beta chains came from one sample sequenced in a study of regulatory T cells in long-lasting Graves disease. Arm-PCR of CDR3 regions and iRepertoire HTBI primers were the basis on which TCR beta libraries were built. TCRdb fed the multiplex PCR reads into MiXCR, producing one record per CDR3 protein. The profile shows about 450,000 distinct CDR3 sequences, 14% of them singletons. Time point meaning: newly diagnosed GD, antithyroid drugs for less than 3 months. The TCR library was prepared using RNA isolated from PBMCs. This sample was also put to use in a study of T cells in Graves' hyperthyroidism and ophthalmopathy.

The sequenced sample was peripheral blood mononuclear cells (PBMCs), obtained at new diagnosis, from a patient treated with antithyroid drugs. The receptor set was obtained from a woman in her forties or fifties with Graves disease.

This clonotype appeared many times. The rearrangement links TRBV28 to TRBJ1-2; D unresolved. The germline V gene encodes CDR1 MDHEN and CDR2 SYDVKM. V lost 6 bases, J lost 5 bases, and 13 bases lay in between. The CDR3 contains 13 residues. The CDR3 DNA sequence: TGTGCCAGCAGAACGGGAACGGGGTATGGCTACACCTTC. Translation gives CASRTGTGYGYTF.

This clonotype was detected many times. V usage is TRBV6-1 and J usage is TRBJ1-5; D possibly corresponds to TRBD1 (5 bases). Germline V gene lookup returns CDR1 MNHNS and CDR2 SASEGT. CDR3 length: 17 residues. V shed 6 bases and J shed 0 bases, with 18 bases lying between them. CDR3 nucleotides: TGTGCCAGCAGCGGACGGACGAGGGGATATAGCAATCAGCCCCAGCATTTT. It is translated as CASSGRTRGYSNQPQHF.

As regards this clonotype: A much more abundant neighbour one base away suggests this may be a read error. The chain carries TRBV2 and TRBJ1-4; TRBD1 might be the D (6 bases). V shed 6 bases and J shed 2 bases, with 13 bases lying between them. This CDR3 is 15 amino acids long. Germline V CDR1 and CDR2: SNHLY, FYNNEI. The CDR3 region has the DNA TGTGCCAGCAGCCCCCAGGGGCTCACTAATGAAAAACTGTTTTTT. Translation gives CASSPQGLTNEKLFF. Using reference TRBV2 and TRBJ1-4 for the parts outside the CDR3, the full variable domain is EPEVTQTPSHQVTQMGQEVILRCVPISNHLYFYWYRQILGQKVEFLVSFYNNEISEKSEIFDDQFSVERPDGSNFTLKIRSTKLEDSAMYFCASSPQGLTNEKLFFGSGTQLSVL.

The sample holds many counts of this clonotype. The J gene is TRBJ2-5, the V gene TRBV7-9; a weak D match, TRBD2 (5 bases). The CDR3 contains 17 residues. The germline V gene has CDR1 SEHNR and CDR2 FQNEAQ (reference sequence). V was shortened by 5 bases and J by 2 bases, with 21 bases between the two germline ends. The CDR3 protein is CASSPPKRSTIQETQYF. The CDR3 bases are TGTGCCAGCAGCCCCCCTAAGCGGAGCACAATACAAGAGACCCAGTACTTC.

This clonotype was counted only a few times. The chain couples TRBV5-5 to TRBJ1-2; 9 bases match TRBD1. V shed 4 bases, J shed 6 bases, and the junction held 4 bases outside the gene matches. This CDR3 spans 13 amino acids. Germline-derived CDR1 and CDR2 are SGHKS and YYEKEE (reference sequence). Here the CDR3 reads CASSTRTGDGYTF. In nucleotides, the CDR3 is TGTGCCAGCAGCACAAGGACAGGGGATGGCTACACCTTC.

This clonotype has more than one count but fewer than ten. V gene TRBV4-1 combines with J gene TRBJ2-1; 10 bases agree with TRBD2. The V gene's germline CDR1 is MGHRA and CDR2 YSYEKL. The ends lost 1 base at V and 7 bases at J; junction bases unmatched: 13. CDR3 length: 18 residues. The CDR3 DNA reads as TGCGCCAGCAGCCAAGGCCCCCAGCGGGAGGGCCCTCGGAATGAGCAGTTCTTC. This codes for CASSQGPQREGPRNEQFF.

This clonotype was recorded a few times. At one boundary the junction diverges from the germline segment, which might be a read error. The chain combines TRBV5-5 with TRBJ2-7, with TRBD2 matching over 8 bases. Germline CDR1 reads SGHKS; CDR2 reads YYEKEE (reference sequence). The CDR3 contains 16 residues. CDR3 loop: CASSPLAGPSSYEQYF. The CDR3 DNA is TGCGCCAGCAGCCCCTTAGCGGGACCGAGCTCCTACGAGCAGTACTTC.

This clonotype was observed a handful of times. J is TRBJ1-3 and V is TRBV19; no definite D call. The CDR3 consists of 14 residues. V lost 7 bases and J 0 bases, leaving 10 bases between the germline ends. The germline V gene encodes CDR1 LNHDA and CDR2 SQIVND (reference sequence). CDR3 in DNA: TGTGCCAGTACGGACGGCTACTCTGGAAACACCATATATTTT. It encodes CASTDGYSGNTIYF.

The V call is TRBV10-3, the J call TRBJ2-1, with D perhaps TRBD1 or TRBD2 (5 bases each). CDR3 length: 17 residues. V was clipped by 3 bases and J by 4 bases, with 19 bases between them. Germline V lookup: CDR1 ENHRY, CDR2 SYGVKD. The CDR3 sequence: CAISDSMGVLRYNEQFF. The CDR3 DNA is TGTGCCATCAGTGACTCCATGGGGGTTCTTAGATACAATGAGCAGTTCTTC.

This clonotype was detected a few times. V and J are TRBV10-3 and TRBJ2-1, with TRBD2 identical over 13 bases. CDR3 length: 15 amino acids. The germline CDR1 and CDR2 sequences are ENHRY and SYGVKD. The V gene end was trimmed by 4 bases and the J gene end by 7 bases; junction bases not matched to a gene: 4. The CDR3 DNA reads TGTGCCATCAGTGGGACTAGCGGGAGTGATAATGAGCAGTTCTTC. Amino acid sequence: CAISGTSGSDNEQFF.

This clonotype was observed many times. The V gene is TRBV9, the J gene TRBJ2-3; D is perhaps TRBD1 or TRBD2 (5 bases each). The V end was cut by 5 bases, the J end by 1 base, with 11 bases between. The CDR3 extends over 14 amino acids. Germline loops: CDR1 SGDLS, CDR2 YYNGEE. The CDR3 bases are TGTGCCAGCAGTGTGGGGGTAGGCACAGATACGCAGTATTTT. Translation gives CASSVGVGTDTQYF.

V gene TRBV5-1 combines with J gene TRBJ1-1; D perhaps matches TRBD1 (6 bases). This CDR3 has 14 amino acids. V was trimmed by 0 bases and J by 4 bases, leaving 10 bases between them. Germline lookup yields CDR1 SGHRS and CDR2 YFSETQ. CDR3 sequence reads: CASSLEGQLTEAFF. DNA of the CDR3: TGCGCCAGCAGCTTGGAGGGACAACTCACTGAAGCTTTCTTT.

For this clonotype: Germline and junction disagree at one end, which may indicate a read error. The chain recombines TRBV2 with TRBJ2-4, with D tentatively TRBD1 (7 bases). The CDR3 spans 13 residues. Germline V gene data show CDR1 as SNHLY and CDR2 as FYNNEI. The CDR3 DNA reads as TGTGTCAGCATTACCGGGGACAGCGGGATTCAGTACTTC. Amino acid sequence: CVSITGDSGIQYF.

V is TRBV10-1 and J is TRBJ2-7; the match to TRBD1 covers 10 bases. The CDR3 contains 15 residues. The germline CDR1 and CDR2 sequences are WNHNN and SYGVQD (reference sequence). V dropped 0 bases and J dropped 3; count of bases not matched to a gene: 2. CDR3 amino acids: CASSESGQGIYEQYF. CDR3 DNA: TGCGCCAGCAGTGAGTCGGGACAGGGGATCTACGAGCAGTACTTC.

This clonotype came up many times. V usage is TRBV7-3 and J usage is TRBJ2-2; D may be TRBD2 (7 bases). V dropped 5 bases and J dropped 3 bases, with 13 bases sitting between them. The germline V gene encodes CDR1 SGHTA and CDR2 FQGTGA. This CDR3 has 15 residues. The CDR3 region has the DNA TGTGCCAGCAGCCAAAGGGGGAGGGACACCGGGGAGCTGTTTTTT. This encodes CASSQRGRDTGELFF.

This clonotype has a count of ten or more. This sequence joins TRBV2 and TRBJ2-5; no clear D. Trimming left V 0 bases short and J 2 bases short, with 10 bases between. Germline CDR1 is SNHLY and CDR2 is FYNNEI. The CDR3 has 15 amino acids. Written as DNA, the CDR3 is TGTGCCAGCAGTGAAGCAAGGAATATGCAAGAGACCCAGTACTTC. This gives the protein CASSEARNMQETQYF.

This clonotype was recorded many times. As DNA, the CDR3 is TGTGCCAGCAGTACCATACCAACGACAGGGGGGAATGAGCAGTTCTTC. Residues: CASSTIPTTGGNEQFF. The gene calls are TRBV27 and TRBJ2-1; 9 nucleotides agree with TRBD1. The germline gives CDR1 MNHEY, CDR2 SMNVEV (reference sequence). J gave up 7 bases and V 5 bases, and 12 bases lay outside the gene matches. CDR3 size: 16 residues.

The J gene is TRBJ1-6, the V gene TRBV30; D is ambiguous. The germline CDR1 and CDR2 sequences are GTSNPN and SVGIG (reference sequence). V gave up 2 bases and J gave up 10 bases, with 9 bases separating them. This CDR3 spans 12 amino acids. CDR3 amino acids: CAWSLRSSPLHF. The DNA for the CDR3 is TGTGCCTGGAGTTTGCGGAGCTCACCCCTCCACTTT.

Many counts were recorded for this clonotype. V gene TRBV12-3 or TRBV12-4 combines with J gene TRBJ2-2; 10 nucleotides align to TRBD1. This CDR3 contains 15 residues. The ends lost 5 bases at V and 4 bases at J; junction bases unmatched: 4. The CDR3 region has the DNA TGTGCCAGCAGTCCGACAGGGGGCTTCACCGGGGAGCTGTTTTTT. It is translated as CASSPTGGFTGELFF.

This clonotype turned up a few times. CDR3 DNA: TGTGCCAGCAGCCCCGAGACAGGGGCTAGCACAGATACGCAGTATTTT. This gives the protein CASSPETGASTDTQYF. The genes are TRBV11-2 and TRBJ2-3, with TRBD1 matching 8 bases. The V segment lost 5 bases and the J segment 0 bases; nucleotides outside the gene matches: 7. This CDR3 region has 16 residues. Germline CDR1 reads SGHAT; CDR2 reads FQNNGV.

The chain links TRBV25-1 to TRBJ2-5, with 10 bases matching TRBD2. The trim removed 2 bases at V and 5 bases at J, leaving 8 bases unmatched. The germline gives CDR1 MGHDK, CDR2 SYGVNS. This CDR3 is built from 16 residues. The CDR3 sequence is CASSEVSGRERETQYF. In nucleotides, the CDR3 is TGTGCCAGCAGTGAAGTAAGCGGGAGGGAGAGGGAGACCCAGTACTTC. Full variable domain (missing parts from reference TRBV25-1 and TRBJ2-5): EADIYQTPRYLVIGTGKKITLECSQTMGHDKMYWYQQDPGMELHLIHYSYGVNSTEKGDLSSESTVSRIRTEHFPLTLESARPSHTSQYLCASSEVSGRERETQYFGPGTRLLVL.

This clonotype came up a few times. The rearrangement uses TRBV27 and TRBJ1-1; TRBD1 is a possible D gene (5 bases). The CDR3 loop spans 13 amino acids. With 3 bases removed from V and 5 bases from J, the gap between germline ends came to 10 bases. The germline CDR1 and CDR2 sequences are MNHEY and SMNVEV (reference sequence). CDR3 in DNA: TGTGCCAGCAGTTTTGGGGCGTGGACTGAAGCTTTCTTT. Translation: CASSFGAWTEAFF.

In this sample, this clonotype turned up many times. The rearrangement uses TRBV28 and TRBJ2-2; 7 nucleotides align to TRBD2. The germline CDR1 and CDR2 sequences are MDHEN and SYDVKM. The CDR3 contains 15 residues. V was pared by 4 bases and J by 13 bases, with 15 bases of the junction left unmatched. The CDR3 is CASSSRDYTQGWLFF. The CDR3 nucleotides read TGTGCCAGCAGTTCCCGGGACTATACCCAAGGGTGGCTGTTTTTT.

Ten or more counts support this clonotype. This chain links TRBV12-3 or TRBV12-4 with TRBJ2-1; 8 bases are shared with TRBD1. The CDR3 extends over 16 amino acids. V shed 5 bases and J 3 bases; nucleotides not matched to a gene: 9. The CDR3 is CASSPPSDRVYNEQFF. The DNA of the CDR3 is TGTGCCAGCAGTCCCCCATCGGACAGGGTCTACAATGAGCAGTTCTTC.

This clonotype has at least ten counts. In DNA form, the CDR3 reads TGTGCCAGCTCACCCGCCACGATTTACAGTTACGAGCAGTACTTC. Translation: CASSPATIYSYEQYF. The J gene is TRBJ2-7, the V gene TRBV18; D gene unclear. Trimming removed 3 bases at V and 4 bases at J, with 16 bases between. The CDR3 covers 15 residues. CDR1 is KGHSH, CDR2 LQKENI, per germline.

This clonotype occurred many times. This chain uses TRBV7-9 with TRBJ2-6, with a tentative D call TRBD1 (6 bases). Trimming left V 2 bases short and J 0 bases short, with 8 bases between. The CDR3 contains 16 residues. From germline, CDR1 is SEHNR and CDR2 FQNEAQ (reference sequence). CDR3 nucleotide sequence: TGTGCCAGCAGCTTACGAGGGGGCTCTGGGGCCAACGTCCTGACTTTC. Translating it yields CASSLRGGSGANVLTF.

Ten or more counts support this clonotype. This rearrangement joins TRBV27 to TRBJ1-4, with D perhaps matching TRBD1 (6 bases). Trimming pared 7 bases from V and 5 bases from J, leaving 14 bases between. There are 14 residues in the CDR3. Germline V CDR1 and CDR2: MNHEY, SMNVEV (reference sequence). CDR3 DNA: TGTGCCAGCACTCGAGTGGGGGGCAATGAAAAACTGTTTTTT. This codes for CASTRVGGNEKLFF.

This clonotype appeared many times. The chain recombines TRBV11-2 with TRBJ2-7; 10 bases are a match to TRBD2. Germline V gene sequence: CDR1 SGHAT, CDR2 FQNNGV. V lost 3 bases to trimming and J lost 4 bases; unmatched junction nucleotides: 9. The CDR3 loop spans 16 amino acids. The CDR3 bases are TGTGCCAGCAGCTTCACTAGCGGGATCGGTTGGTACGAGCAGTACTTC. Protein sequence: CASSFTSGIGWYEQYF.

This clonotype was counted many times. This chain joins TRBV5-1 and TRBJ2-1, with TRBD2 identical over 8 bases. This CDR3 contains 14 residues. Germline CDR1 SGHRS, CDR2 YFSETQ. V lost 2 bases and J lost 8; bases outside the gene matches: 6. The CDR3 nucleotides are TGCGCCAGCAGCTTTGTCGGGAGGGCCCATGAGCAGTTCTTC. Encoded protein: CASSFVGRAHEQFF.